This T cell receptor (beta chain) was captured by sequencing in a study of sequential checkpoint blockade in melanoma. Background on the study: Arm A got nivolumab then ipilimumab; arm B the reverse, 1:1. TCRβ was sequenced from DNA of approximately 99 pretreatment tumors.

Treatment meaning: randomized to nivolumab then ipilimumab (arm A) or the reverse (arm B). Concerning this clone itself: What it binds is not known.

Trimming took off 1 base at V and 1 base at J, with 9 bases between the two ends. Germline CDR1 and CDR2: LNHDA and SQIVND (reference sequence). The CDR3 consists of 15 residues. The repertoire was sequenced with immunoSEQ multiplex PCR; TCRdb's copy has only in-frame clones and lacks some. The table shows about 21,000 clones, with 27% occurring only once. Notes on the study in general: Pretreatment TIL clonality tracked with response in the nivolumab-first arm. Tumor T-cell fraction and clonality correlated with PD-L1 and CD8+ counts.

This clonotype was sampled from a human donor with melanoma. The chain links TRBV19 to TRBJ2-3; D remains ambiguous. This specimen consisted of tumor tissue (inferred from file names), obtained from a patient given nivolumab and ipilimumab in sequence. CDR3 amino acids: CASSIGGGGTDTQYF. CDR3 DNA: TGTGCCAGTAGTATAGGCGGTGGTGGCACAGATACGCAGTATTTT.